This T cell receptor (beta chain) was found in a study of radiation and T cells in renal cell carcinoma (dated by TCRdb to 2020 to 2021). Broadly, across the study: TCR beta sequencing covered around 50 samples in total, comprising roughly 26 tumors and around 27 peripheral blood samples. Across all 53 samples, 3.8 million or so unique CDR3 nucleotide sequences encoding roughly 2.7 million unique CDR3 amino acid sequences were identified.

As encoded in the germline V gene, CDR1 is SGHVS while CDR2 is FNYEAQ. The junction shows trimming of 5 bases on V and 3 bases on J, and the gene matches do not reach 5 bases of it. The CDR3 covers 14 residues, taking in both the cysteine and the phenylalanine. Here the CDR3 DNA is all that survives: 42 bases in frame from base 1. This clone was observed a handful of times. No antigen is known for it. No much larger clone is present one base from it, and per-base qualities are unavailable. Following the manufacturer's recommendations, the immunoSEQ kit was used to generate TCR beta libraries from genomic DNA. To prepare libraries, a first multiplex PCR with proprietary primers was run, followed by a second PCR that added unique barcodes, and a bead cleanup was done after each round. Each sample batch included a kit-provided positive control reaction and a negative control reaction. The final libraries underwent checking on an Agilent 4200 TapeStation D1000 ScreenTape, volumetric pooling, and quantification by qPCR. Sequencing ran on an Illumina NextSeq500 with a MidOutput 150-cycle cartridge, using 156 Read1 and 15 Index1 cycles with kit custom primers. The pooled library was loaded at 0.75 to 1 pM, and roughly 20% PhiX control was spiked in. The original pipeline was this. Vendor-processed data were analyzed in R, with a clonotype defined as all T cells sharing the same CDR3 nucleotide sequence. For clone abundance analyses, frequencies were normalized to the 10,000 most abundant clones in each sample. Public T cell clones, which averaged fewer than five per sample, were excluded before analysis. The dominant motif analysis was done with ImmunoMap using the PAM10 matrix, a gap penalty of 30, and a homology threshold of 0.3, and motifs with a cumulative frequency of at least 0.01 were considered dominant. TCRdb stores this immuneACCESS table with in-frame sequences only. Part of the clones is absent; in the studies checked, under half of the shortfall reflects unresolved V genes, and no reason is known for the rest. V and J calls and clone size are copied from that table; D and trimming were computed from the DNA. The sample records approximately 12,000 clones, over 60% of which are singletons. The top ten clones comprise under 20% of the sample.

General study outcomes and caveats: The single-armed trial design could not address effects of radiation dose or scheduling on the TCR repertoire. A greater number of dominant CDR3 motifs was detected in irradiated tumors than in control tumors, and a larger share of the repertoire was occupied by these motifs in irradiated tumors than in control tumors. Because only small tumor regions of roughly 0.9 g were available, intratumoral heterogeneity was not captured. Compared with controls, irradiated tumors had higher TCR clonality, as the top 100 clonotypes made up an average of about 50% of the repertoire, versus about 40% in nephrectomy-only tumors.

This sample's time point label indicates: tumor resected at nephrectomy. The treatment or condition tag for this specimen amounts to: treatment-naive control, cytoreductive nephrectomy. The control tumors were taken from treatment-naive renal cell carcinoma patients who had cytoreductive nephrectomy with no earlier radiation. Every patient's renal cell carcinoma showed clear cell pathology. Control tumors used for TCR sequencing came from several females and 10 or so males, resected 2011 to 2014, with median age around 62 years (range roughly 35 to 82). Tumors were mechanically dissociated, digested with collagenase/hyaluronidase at 37 °C, processed in gentleMACS C tubes, and stored in liquid nitrogen. Genomic DNA for TCR sequencing was prepared using the QIAamp DNA Blood Mini Kit (Qiagen). Only samples passing all quality control checks were included in the analyses.

The receptor was isolated from a woman aged 80 or over with renal cell carcinoma. The chain is encoded by TRBV7-6 joined to TRBJ2-3, with 7 middle bases fitting TRBD2. The sequenced sample was tumor tissue, obtained from a patient whose treatment was nephrectomy without radiotherapy. CDR3 region: CASSLWGGTDTQYF. The DNA sequence reads TGTGCCAGCAGCCTATGGGGGGGAACAGATACGCAGTATTTT.